Each of the 10 T cell receptor beta chains below was sequenced from the same sample in a study of fetal regulatory T cell absence and autoimmunity. Libraries were prepared by immunoSEQ multiplex PCR; TCRdb keeps only in-frame clonotypes and omits some of them. The top ten clones hold roughly 2% of a sample with around 100,000 clones, about 78% of them seen once. Sequences were obtained from pancreas tissue. Receptor source: a male donor with IPEX syndrome.

The rearrangement joins TRBV18 to TRBJ2-3; tentative D call: TRBD2 (7 bases). The ends were cut back, 6 bases at V and 9 bases at J, with 31 bases in the middle. This CDR3 spans 18 amino acids. Germline V gene lookup returns CDR1 KGHSH and CDR2 LQKENI. The CDR3 spells CASSGSEPGGRLTRTQYF. DNA for the CDR3: TGTGCCAGCTCCGGCTCTGAACCGGGGGGCCGGCTAACACGCACGCAGTATTTT. Drawing the rest from reference TRBV18 and TRBJ2-3, the complete variable domain is NAGVMQNPRHLVRRRGQEARLRCSPMKGHSHVYWYRQLPEEGLKFMVYLQKENIIDESGMPKERFSAEFPKEGPSILRIQQVVRGDSAAYFCASSGSEPGGRLTRTQYFGPGTRLTVL.

A remark on this clone: The identical CDR3 is also encoded by other nucleotide sequences in the sample. V gene TRBV27 combines with J gene TRBJ2-1; D unresolved. CDR1 MNHEY and CDR2 SMNVEV come from the germline V gene (reference sequence). V lost 3 bases and J 7 bases, leaving 4 bases between the germline ends. The CDR3 extends over 11 amino acids. The CDR3 region is CASSFGNEQFF. In DNA form, the CDR3 reads TGTGCCAGCAGTTTCGGAAATGAGCAGTTCTTC.

The gene calls are TRBV19 and TRBJ2-1, with D possibly TRBD2 on 6 matching bases. Germline V CDR1 and CDR2: LNHDA, SQIVND (reference sequence). The CDR3 is 13 residues long. Trimming shortened V by 5 bases and J by 8 bases, and 13 bases separated the two germline ends. The CDR3 DNA is TGTGCCAGTAGTGGCCGCGGGATGTATGAGCAGTTCTTC. Protein product: CASSGRGMYEQFF.

This rearrangement joins TRBV5-1 to TRBJ2-5; 13 bases align to TRBD2. The germline CDR1 and CDR2 sequences are SGHRS and YFSETQ. The CDR3 is made up of 17 amino acids. The V segment lost 0 bases and the J segment 3 bases; nucleotides outside the gene matches: 5. CDR3 region: CASSLGLAGGLKETQYF. The CDR3 DNA is TGCGCCAGCAGCTTGGGACTAGCGGGGGGCCTGAAAGAGACCCAGTACTTC.

The CDR3 protein is CACIKQGFSTDTQYF. In DNA, the CDR3 is TGTGCCTGTATAAAACAGGGGTTTAGCACAGATACGCAGTATTTT. The chain joins TRBV30 to TRBJ2-3, with TRBD1 matching over 7 bases. The germline CDR1 and CDR2 sequences are GTSNPN and SVGIG (reference sequence). V shed 6 bases and J 0 bases; nucleotides not matched to a gene: 9. The CDR3 extends over 15 amino acids.

The V gene is TRBV7-9, the J gene TRBJ2-7, with TRBD2 matching 9 bases. This CDR3 has 15 residues. Trimming took 5 bases from V and 3 from J; bases not matched to a gene: 8. Germline V gives CDR1 SEHNR, CDR2 FQNEAQ (reference sequence). CDR3 DNA sequence: TGTGCCAGCAGCCCCGGTGATAGCGGGAGCTACGAGCAGTACTTC. It translates to CASSPGDSGSYEQYF.

The chain carries TRBV5-1 and TRBJ2-2, with D perhaps matching TRBD2 (5 bases). Germline V CDR1 and CDR2: SGHRS, YFSETQ. The CDR3 has 15 residues. V gave up 7 bases and J gave up 1 base, with 14 bases separating them. The CDR3 sequence: CASDKAGLNTGELFF. Here the CDR3 DNA reads TGCGCCAGCGACAAGGCAGGACTGAACACCGGGGAGCTGTTTTTT.

The chain carries TRBV6-1 and TRBJ1-5; D may be TRBD1 (6 bases). V was shortened by 2 bases and J by 4 bases, with 12 bases between the two germline ends. CDR3 length: 15 residues. The germline V gene encodes CDR1 MNHNS and CDR2 SASEGT. CDR3 amino acids: CASSERGAWNQPQHF. CDR3 DNA: TGTGCCAGCAGTGAAAGGGGGGCATGGAATCAGCCCCAGCATTTT.

The V and J genes are TRBV10-3 and TRBJ1-2, with TRBD1 matching 8 bases. The CDR3 length is 12 residues. After removal of 4 bases from V and 7 bases from J, the junction contained 2 bases not matched to a gene. In germline, CDR1 is ENHRY, CDR2 SYGVKD. The CDR3 is CAISAGGAGYTF. DNA for the CDR3: TGTGCCATCAGTGCAGGGGGCGCTGGCTACACCTTC.

The chain is built from TRBV7-2 and TRBJ2-2, with TRBD2 matching 11 bases. The CDR3 contains 17 residues. With 1 base clipped from V and 4 bases from J, the junction kept 5 bases outside the gene matches. Germline V gene lookup returns CDR1 SGHTA and CDR2 FQGNSA. The CDR3 nucleotides read TGTGCCAGCAGCTTAGTCCTAGCGGGGGGTAGCACCGGGGAGCTGTTTTTT. Amino acids: CASSLVLAGGSTGELFF.